These 28 T cell receptor beta chains originate from one sample sequenced in a study of response to subunit inactivated influenza vaccine. Using its own MiXCR run on the RT-PCR reads, TCRdb lists one record per CDR3 protein. The table lists about half a million distinct CDR3 sequences, about a tenth of them singletons. The material sequenced was PBMCs from blood, taken roughly 47 days after vaccination. The receptors were gathered from a man aged 50 to 59 who received an inactivated influenza vaccine.

CDR3 bases: TGTGCCAGCAGTACTTACGGAAGTCCGAATTCGCACGAGCAGTACTTC. It codes for CASSTYGSPNSHEQYF. The gene calls are TRBV6-2 or TRBV6-3 and TRBJ2-7; no definite D call. CDR3 length: 16 residues. Trimming took off 5 bases at V and 5 bases at J, with 22 bases between the two ends. Germline CDR1 MNHEY, CDR2 SVGEGT.

This clonotype was seen only a few times. J is TRBJ2-2 and V is TRBV7-2, with D uncertain. Germline V lookup: CDR1 SGHTA, CDR2 FQGNSA. The CDR3 length is 15 residues. Trimming cost V 3 bases and J 3 bases, with 11 bases left between them. CDR3 amino acids: CASSFPKEYTGELFF. CDR3 coding DNA: TGTGCCAGCAGCTTCCCCAAGGAATACACCGGGGAGCTGTTTTTT.

V gene TRBV11-2 combines with J gene TRBJ2-1; no reliable D call. The CDR3 length is 17 residues. The V end was cut by 1 base, the J end by 0 bases, with 13 bases between. Germline V CDR1 and CDR2: SGHAT, FQNNGV. CDR3 protein: CASSLVPAASSYNEQFF. The CDR3 DNA reads as TGTGCCAGCAGCTTAGTTCCGGCCGCTAGCTCCTACAATGAGCAGTTCTTC. Based on the CDR3 plus reference TRBV11-2 and TRBJ2-1, the full variable domain is EAGVAQSPRYKIIEKRQSVAFWCNPISGHATLYWYQQILGQGPKLLIQFQNNGVVDDSQLPKDRFSAERLKGVDSTLKIQPAKLEDSAVYLCASSLVPAASSYNEQFFGPGTRLTVL.

This rearrangement joins TRBV7-2 to TRBJ2-7; possible D gene TRBD2, 6 bases. The length of the CDR3 is 16 residues. Germline V gene lookup returns CDR1 SGHTA and CDR2 FQGNSA. V lost 5 bases, J lost 0 bases, and 17 bases lay in between. The DNA of the CDR3 is TGTGCCAGCAGCGCGCCTGTAGTAGCGGCCTCCTACGAGCAGTACTTC. It is translated as CASSAPVVAASYEQYF.

At least ten counts were recorded for this clonotype. The V gene is TRBV28, the J gene TRBJ2-3, with D perhaps TRBD2 (5 bases). V was clipped by 6 bases and J by 4 bases, with 11 bases between them. The V gene's germline CDR1 is MDHEN and CDR2 SYDVKM. The CDR3 totals 13 residues. CDR3 sequence (DNA): TGTGCCAGCAGCCTAATTAGCGCAGATACGCAGTATTTT. Its protein is CASSLISADTQYF.

This clonotype was seen a few times. The rearrangement links TRBV12-3 or TRBV12-4 to TRBJ1-4; maybe TRBD1 (6 bases). V lost 1 base to trimming and J lost 5 bases, with 11 bases between them. The CDR3 is 15 amino acids. The CDR3 DNA is TGTGCCAGCAGTTTAGACAGGGCTAGGAATGAAAAACTGTTTTTT. Translation: CASSLDRARNEKLFF.

This clonotype was seen at least ten times. The V gene is TRBV29-1, the J gene TRBJ2-2, with 8 bases matching TRBD1. Germline V gives CDR1 SQVTM, CDR2 ANQGSEA. The V gene end was trimmed by 4 bases and the J gene end by 4 bases; junction bases not matched to a gene: 2. There are 13 residues in the CDR3. Here the CDR3 reads CSVVTGGTGELFF. CDR3 nucleotides: TGCAGCGTTGTAACAGGGGGCACCGGGGAGCTGTTTTTT.

J is TRBJ2-7 and V is TRBV28; perhaps TRBD2 as D (5 bases). V was shortened by 3 bases and J by 6 bases, with 9 bases between the two germline ends. The CDR3 totals 12 residues. CDR1 MDHEN and CDR2 SYDVKM come from the germline V gene. The CDR3 sequence is CASSFAGVEQYF. The CDR3 coding sequence is TGTGCCAGCAGTTTCGCCGGGGTCGAGCAGTACTTC.

This clonotype was found many times. CDR3 sequence reads: CASSSHGDIQYF. The DNA of the CDR3 is TGTGCCAGCAGCTCACATGGAGACATTCAGTACTTC. The J gene is TRBJ2-4, the V gene TRBV11-2; D uncertain. Deletions cut 4 bases from V and 8 bases from J, with 9 bases between. Germline loops: CDR1 SGHAT, CDR2 FQNNGV. The CDR3 is made up of 12 amino acids.

Ten or more counts support this clonotype. V and J are TRBV4-2 and TRBJ1-1; D ambiguous. The ends were cut back, 0 bases at V and 1 base at J, with 6 bases in the middle. Germline values: CDR1 LGHNA, CDR2 YNFKEQ. This CDR3 comprises 14 residues. CDR3: CASSQELGNTEAFF. The CDR3 DNA reads as TGTGCCAGCAGCCAAGAGCTAGGGAACACTGAAGCTTTCTTT.

This clonotype was found a few times. The chain employs TRBV4-1 and TRBJ1-3, with D perhaps TRBD1 (5 bases). This CDR3 is 16 amino acids long. Trimming took off 1 base at V and 2 bases at J, with 12 bases between the two ends. Per germline, CDR1 MGHRA and CDR2 YSYEKL. This CDR3 is CASSQGGAGAGNTIYF. In nucleotides, the CDR3 is TGCGCCAGCAGCCAAGGAGGGGCAGGTGCTGGAAACACCATATATTTT.

This clonotype came up a few times. The genes are TRBV5-1 and TRBJ2-2, with D maybe TRBD1 (5 bases). The germline V and J ends were trimmed by 0 bases and 6 bases, with 9 bases remaining between them. The germline CDR1 and CDR2 sequences are SGHRS and YFSETQ. The CDR3 spans 14 residues. The DNA for the CDR3 is TGCGCCAGCAGCTTGGAAGCAGGGTCCGGGGAGCTGTTTTTT. This codes for CASSLEAGSGELFF.

This clonotype was counted a few times. J is TRBJ2-7 and V is TRBV13; 12 positions match TRBD2. V lost 5 bases, J lost 6 bases, and 5 bases stayed unmatched. Germline-derived CDR1 and CDR2 are PRHDT and FYEKMQ (reference sequence). This CDR3 spans 14 amino acids. The CDR3 DNA sequence: TGTGCCAGCAGCCCATCGGGACTAGCGGGCGAGCAGTACTTC. Amino acids: CASSPSGLAGEQYF.

This clonotype appeared a few times. The chain employs TRBV6-5 and TRBJ2-7; 8 nucleotides match TRBD2. From germline, CDR1 is MNHEY and CDR2 SVGAGI. V trimming: 0 bases; J trimming: 3 bases; junction bases outside the gene matches: 10. The CDR3 contains 17 residues. The CDR3 here is CASSYSNPREGLYEQYF. CDR3 DNA: TGTGCCAGCAGTTACTCTAATCCTCGGGAGGGTCTCTACGAGCAGTACTTC.

In its sample, this clonotype was seen a few times. This rearrangement joins TRBV3-1 to TRBJ1-1; no clear D gene. V dropped 3 bases and J dropped 4 bases, with 12 bases sitting between them. The CDR3 extends over 14 amino acids. Germline CDR1 and CDR2: LGHDT and YNNKEL (reference sequence). The CDR3 region has the DNA TGTGCCAGCAGCCAGTATAACCGGGCCACTGAAGCTTTCTTT. Protein product: CASSQYNRATEAFF.

There are many counts of this clonotype. The junction shows a germline mismatch at one end, possibly a read error. The chain recombines TRBV7-2 with TRBJ2-5; D gene uncertain. The CDR3 sequence is 13 residues long. Germline lookup yields CDR1 SGHTA and CDR2 FQGNSA. CDR3 sequence: CASSLGPQETQYF. CDR3 bases: TGTGCCAGCAGTTTAGGGCCACAAGAGACCCAGTACTTC.

This chain links TRBV30 with TRBJ2-5, with D maybe TRBD2 (6 bases). Trimming pared 0 bases from V and 5 bases from J, leaving 13 bases between. Germline V lookup: CDR1 GTSNPN, CDR2 SVGIG (reference sequence). This CDR3 has 14 residues. CDR3 sequence reads: CAWSVYGSRETQYF. CDR3 in DNA: TGTGCCTGGAGTGTATACGGGAGCAGGGAGACCCAGTACTTC. The whole variable domain, remainder taken from reference TRBV30 and TRBJ2-5, is SQTIHQWPATLVQPVGSPLSLECTVEGTSNPNLYWYRQAAGRGLQLLFYSVGIGQISSEVPQNLSASRPQDRQFILSSKKLLLSDSGFYLCAWSVYGSRETQYFGPGTRLLVL.

This clonotype was observed many times. V usage is TRBV29-1 and J usage is TRBJ2-2; 8 positions agree with TRBD1. This CDR3 is 14 amino acids long. Germline CDR1 and CDR2: SQVTM and ANQGSEA. V was clipped by 3 bases and J by 4 bases; unmatched bases: 4. The DNA for the CDR3 is TGCAGCGTTGATGGACAGGGCGGCACCGGGGAGCTGTTTTTT. Its protein is CSVDGQGGTGELFF.

The J gene is TRBJ1-4, the V gene TRBV7-9; D remains unclear. Looked up from germline, CDR1 is SEHNR and CDR2 is FQNEAQ (reference sequence). V was trimmed by 1 base and J by 6 bases, leaving 6 bases between them. There are 13 residues in the CDR3. The CDR3 DNA follows: TGTGCCAGCAGCTTAGTGCAGTATGAAAAACTGTTTTTT. Its protein is CASSLVQYEKLFF.

In its sample, this clonotype was seen a few times. This chain uses TRBV30 with TRBJ1-5, with D unclear. V lost 3 bases and J 6 bases, leaving 9 bases between the germline ends. In germline, CDR1 is GTSNPN, CDR2 SVGIG (reference sequence). The CDR3 has 12 amino acids. This chain's CDR3 is CAWSTGLQPQHF. The CDR3 DNA reads TGTGCCTGGAGCACTGGGCTTCAGCCCCAGCATTTT.

The V call is TRBV29-1, the J call TRBJ2-6; 7 bases line up with TRBD2. The V gene end was trimmed by 2 bases and the J gene end by 6 bases; junction bases not matched to a gene: 4. Per germline, CDR1 SQVTM and CDR2 ANQGSEA. CDR3 length equals 14 residues. In nucleotides, the CDR3 is TGCAGCGTTGAAAGCGGGGAGGAGGCCAACGTCCTGACTTTC. Its translation is CSVESGEEANVLTF. The variable domain in full, with the rest retrieved from reference TRBV29-1 and TRBJ2-6, is SAVISQKPSRDICQRGTSLTIQCQVDSQVTMMFWYRQQPGQSLTLIATANQGSEATYESGFVIDKFPISRPNLTFSTLTVSNMSPEDSSIYLCSVESGEEANVLTFGAGSRLTVL.

The chain is built from TRBV5-6 and TRBJ1-2; no clear D gene. Germline V CDR1 and CDR2: SGHDT, YYEEEE. The V gene lost 2 bases and the J gene lost 5 bases, with 7 bases spanning the gap. The length of the CDR3 is 12 residues. In DNA, the CDR3 is TGTGCCAGCAGCTTAGCCTCTTATGGCTACACCTTC. Translating gives CASSLASYGYTF. The variable domain in full, completed from reference TRBV5-6 and TRBJ1-2, reads DAGVTQSPTHLIKTRGQQVTLRCSPKSGHDTVSWYQQALGQGPQFIFQYYEEEERQRGNFPDRFSGHQFPNYSSELNVNALLLGDSALYLCASSLASYGYTFGSGTRLTVV.

Of note for this clonotype: Since a much larger clone is just one base distant, this may be a read error. The V gene is TRBV7-6, the J gene TRBJ2-7; no firm D call. This CDR3 spans 14 amino acids. With 2 bases removed from V and 0 bases from J, the gap between germline ends came to 8 bases. The germline V gene encodes CDR1 SGHVS and CDR2 FNYEAQ. For the CDR3, the DNA is TGTGCCAGCAGCTTAACGCTAACCTCCTACGAGCAGTACTTC. Protein product: CASSLTLTSYEQYF.

The chain combines TRBV10-3 with TRBJ1-1; TRBD1 is a possible D gene (6 bases). This CDR3 is built from 14 residues. V was pared by 6 bases and J by 1 base, with 12 bases between. Germline CDR1 is ENHRY and CDR2 is SYGVKD. CDR3 DNA sequence: TGTGCCATCAGGCCGGGGACACCGAACACTGAAGCTTTCTTT. Translated: CAIRPGTPNTEAFF.

This clonotype was counted a few times. The gene calls are TRBV5-1 and TRBJ2-7; D is perhaps TRBD1 or TRBD2 (5 bases each). This CDR3 has 14 residues. The V end was cut by 5 bases, the J end by 1 base, with 13 bases between. The V gene's germline CDR1 is SGHRS and CDR2 YFSETQ. The CDR3 nucleotides read TGCGCCAGCAGTAGGGACGCGCCTTCCTACGAGCAGTACTTC. It yields the protein CASSRDAPSYEQYF.

The V and J genes are TRBV7-3 and TRBJ2-1; D may be TRBD2 (7 bases). V gave up 5 bases and J gave up 6 bases, with 17 bases separating them. The germline CDR1 and CDR2 sequences are SGHTA and FQGTGA. This CDR3 region has 15 residues. The CDR3 reads CASSGGGTTFNEQFF. The CDR3 DNA reads as TGTGCCAGCAGCGGAGGGGGGACTACGTTCAATGAGCAGTTCTTC.

Concerning this clonotype: Relative to the germline gene, one junction end is altered; a read error may explain this. The J gene is TRBJ1-1, the V gene TRBV20-1, with TRBD1 identical over 8 bases. Germline assignment: CDR1 DFQATT and CDR2 SNEGSKA (reference sequence). The length of the CDR3 is 14 residues. The CDR3 spells CSAGDRGSTTEAFF. CDR3 bases: TGCAGTGCTGGAGACAGGGGATCTACCACTGAAGCTTTCTTT.

In this sample, this clonotype turned up a few times. J is TRBJ2-7 and V is TRBV25-1, with D maybe TRBD1 (6 bases). Germline loops: CDR1 MGHDK, CDR2 SYGVNS. The germline V and J ends were trimmed by 3 bases and 4 bases, with 13 bases remaining between them. There are 14 residues in the CDR3. The CDR3 DNA reads TGTGCCAGCAGTGATGGGACACTTTGGTACGAGCAGTACTTC. Its translation: CASSDGTLWYEQYF.